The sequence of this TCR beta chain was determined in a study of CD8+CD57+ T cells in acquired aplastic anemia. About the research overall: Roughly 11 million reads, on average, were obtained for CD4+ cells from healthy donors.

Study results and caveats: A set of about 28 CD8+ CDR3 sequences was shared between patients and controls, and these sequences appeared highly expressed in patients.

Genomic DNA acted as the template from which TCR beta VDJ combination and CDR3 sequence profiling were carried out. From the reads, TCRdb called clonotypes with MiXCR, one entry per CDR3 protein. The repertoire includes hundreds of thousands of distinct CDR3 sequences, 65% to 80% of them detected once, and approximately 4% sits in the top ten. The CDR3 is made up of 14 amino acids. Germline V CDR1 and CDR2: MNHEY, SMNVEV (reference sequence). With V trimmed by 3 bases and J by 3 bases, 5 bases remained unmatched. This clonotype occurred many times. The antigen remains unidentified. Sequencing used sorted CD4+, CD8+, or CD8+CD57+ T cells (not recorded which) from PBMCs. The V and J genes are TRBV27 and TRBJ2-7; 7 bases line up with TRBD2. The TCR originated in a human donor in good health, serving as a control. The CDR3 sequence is CASSLIGTNYEQYF. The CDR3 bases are TGTGCCAGCAGTTTGATCGGGACTAACTACGAGCAGTACTTC.